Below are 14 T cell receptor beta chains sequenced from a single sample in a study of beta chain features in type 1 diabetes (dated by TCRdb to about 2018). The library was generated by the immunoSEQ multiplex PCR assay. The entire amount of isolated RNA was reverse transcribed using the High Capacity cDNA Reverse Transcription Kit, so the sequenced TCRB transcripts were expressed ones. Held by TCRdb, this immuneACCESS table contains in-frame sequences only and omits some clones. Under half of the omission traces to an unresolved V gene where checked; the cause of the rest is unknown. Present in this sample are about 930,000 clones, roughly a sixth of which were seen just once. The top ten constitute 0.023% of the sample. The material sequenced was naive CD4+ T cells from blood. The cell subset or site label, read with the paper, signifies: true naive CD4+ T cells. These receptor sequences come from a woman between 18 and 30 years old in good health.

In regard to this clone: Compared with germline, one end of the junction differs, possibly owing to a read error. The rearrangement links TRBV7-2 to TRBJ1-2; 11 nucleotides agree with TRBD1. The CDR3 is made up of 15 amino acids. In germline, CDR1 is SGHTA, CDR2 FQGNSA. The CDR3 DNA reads TGCGCCAGCAGCCCCGTAGGACAGGGGGCTTGGGGCTACACCTTC. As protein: CASSPVGQGAWGYTF.

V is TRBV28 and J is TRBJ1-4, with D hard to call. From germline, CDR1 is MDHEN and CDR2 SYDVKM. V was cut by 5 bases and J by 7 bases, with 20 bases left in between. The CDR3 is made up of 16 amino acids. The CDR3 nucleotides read TGTGCCAGCAGTACGCAAGGACGTTCCAGAAGTGAAAAACTGTTTTTT. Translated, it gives CASSTQGRSRSEKLFF.

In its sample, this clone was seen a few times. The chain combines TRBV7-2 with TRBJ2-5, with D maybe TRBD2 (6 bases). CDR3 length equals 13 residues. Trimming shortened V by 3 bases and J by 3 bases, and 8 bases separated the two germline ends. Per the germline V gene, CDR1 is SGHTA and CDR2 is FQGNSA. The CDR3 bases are TGTGCCAGCAGCTTCCGCGGGGAAGAGACCCAGTACTTC. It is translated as CASSFRGEETQYF.

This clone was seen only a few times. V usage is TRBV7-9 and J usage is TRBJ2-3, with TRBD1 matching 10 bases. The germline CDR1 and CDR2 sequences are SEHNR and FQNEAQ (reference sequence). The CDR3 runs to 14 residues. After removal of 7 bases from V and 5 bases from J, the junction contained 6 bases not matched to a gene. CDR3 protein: CASTTGQGGDTQYF. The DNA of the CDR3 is TGTGCCAGCACCACAGGACAGGGGGGAGATACGCAGTATTTT.

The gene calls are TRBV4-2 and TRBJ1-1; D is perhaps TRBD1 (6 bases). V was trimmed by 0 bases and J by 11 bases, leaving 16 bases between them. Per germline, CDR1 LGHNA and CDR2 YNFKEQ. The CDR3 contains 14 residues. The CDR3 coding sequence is TGTGCCAGCAGCCAAGAGGTTCGGACAGCGGAGGCTTTCTTT. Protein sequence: CASSQEVRTAEAFF.

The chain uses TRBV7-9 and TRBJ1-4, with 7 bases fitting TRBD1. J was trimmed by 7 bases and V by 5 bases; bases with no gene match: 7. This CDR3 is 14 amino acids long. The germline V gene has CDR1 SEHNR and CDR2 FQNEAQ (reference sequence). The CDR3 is CASSLGTVLEKLFF. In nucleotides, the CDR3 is TGTGCCAGCAGCCTTGGGACAGTACTTGAAAAACTGTTTTTT.

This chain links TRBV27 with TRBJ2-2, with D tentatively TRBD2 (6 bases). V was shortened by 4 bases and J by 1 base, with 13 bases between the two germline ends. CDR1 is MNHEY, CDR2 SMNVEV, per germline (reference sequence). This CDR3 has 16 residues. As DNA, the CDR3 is TGTGCCAGCAGTTCCCTCAGACTAGGGAACACCGGGGAGCTGTTTTTT. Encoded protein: CASSSLRLGNTGELFF.

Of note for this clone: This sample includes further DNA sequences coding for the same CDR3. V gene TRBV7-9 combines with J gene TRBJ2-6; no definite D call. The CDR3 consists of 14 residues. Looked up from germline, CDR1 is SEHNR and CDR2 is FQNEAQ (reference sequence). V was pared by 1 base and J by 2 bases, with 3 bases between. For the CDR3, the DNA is TGTGCCAGCAGCTTAGTAGCTGGGGCCAACGTCCTGACTTTC. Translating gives CASSLVAGANVLTF.

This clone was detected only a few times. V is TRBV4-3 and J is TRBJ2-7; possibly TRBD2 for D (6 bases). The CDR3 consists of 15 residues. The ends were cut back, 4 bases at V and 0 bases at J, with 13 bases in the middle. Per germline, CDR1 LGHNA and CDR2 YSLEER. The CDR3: CASSLQAGSSYEQYF. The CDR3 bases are TGCGCCAGCAGCCTACAGGCGGGGAGCTCCTACGAGCAGTACTTC.

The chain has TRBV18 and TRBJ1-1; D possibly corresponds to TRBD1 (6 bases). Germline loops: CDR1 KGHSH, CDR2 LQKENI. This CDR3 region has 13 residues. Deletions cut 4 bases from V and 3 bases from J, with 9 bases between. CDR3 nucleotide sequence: TGTGCCAGCTCACGGGACACGTACACTGAAGCTTTCTTT. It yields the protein CASSRDTYTEAFF.

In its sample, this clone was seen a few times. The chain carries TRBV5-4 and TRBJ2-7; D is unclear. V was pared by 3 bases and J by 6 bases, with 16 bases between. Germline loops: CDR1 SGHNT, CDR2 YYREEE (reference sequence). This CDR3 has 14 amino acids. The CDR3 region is CASSSKRGEFEQYF. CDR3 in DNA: TGTGCCAGCAGCTCGAAACGAGGAGAGTTCGAGCAGTACTTC.

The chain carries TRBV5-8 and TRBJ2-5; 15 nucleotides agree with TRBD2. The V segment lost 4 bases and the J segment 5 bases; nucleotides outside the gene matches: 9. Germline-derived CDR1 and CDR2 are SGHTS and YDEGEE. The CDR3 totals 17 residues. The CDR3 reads CASSPRGLAGGGETQYF. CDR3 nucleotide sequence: TGTGCCAGCAGCCCACGCGGACTAGCGGGAGGGGGTGAGACCCAGTACTTC.

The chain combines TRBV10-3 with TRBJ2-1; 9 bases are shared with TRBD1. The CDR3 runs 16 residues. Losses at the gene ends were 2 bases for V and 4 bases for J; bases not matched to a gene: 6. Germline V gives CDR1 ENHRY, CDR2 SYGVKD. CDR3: CAISERTGVSYNEQFF. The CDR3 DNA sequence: TGTGCCATCAGTGAGAGGACAGGGGTTTCGTACAATGAGCAGTTCTTC.

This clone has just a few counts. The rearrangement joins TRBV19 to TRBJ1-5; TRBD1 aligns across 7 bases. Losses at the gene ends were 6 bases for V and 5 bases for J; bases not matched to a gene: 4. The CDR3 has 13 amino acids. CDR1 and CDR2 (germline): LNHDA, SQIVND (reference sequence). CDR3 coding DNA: TGTGCCAGTAGCCGGGGACAGTATCAGCCCCAGCATTTT. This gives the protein CASSRGQYQPQHF.